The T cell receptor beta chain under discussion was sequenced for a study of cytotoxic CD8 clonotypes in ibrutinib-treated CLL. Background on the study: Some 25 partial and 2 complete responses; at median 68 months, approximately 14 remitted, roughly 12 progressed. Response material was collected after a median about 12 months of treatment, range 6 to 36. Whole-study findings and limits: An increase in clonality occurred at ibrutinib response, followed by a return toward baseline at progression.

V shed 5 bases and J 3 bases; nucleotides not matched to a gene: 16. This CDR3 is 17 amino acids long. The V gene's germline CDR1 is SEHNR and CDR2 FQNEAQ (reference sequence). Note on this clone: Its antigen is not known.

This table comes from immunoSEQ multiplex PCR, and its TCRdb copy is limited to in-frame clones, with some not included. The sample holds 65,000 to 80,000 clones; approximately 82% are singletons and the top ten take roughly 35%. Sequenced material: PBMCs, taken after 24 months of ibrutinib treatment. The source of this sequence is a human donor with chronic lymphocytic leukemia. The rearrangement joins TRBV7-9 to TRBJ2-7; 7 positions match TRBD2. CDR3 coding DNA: TGTGCCAGCAGCGGAGAGGATAGGGGACTACTTGACTACGAGCAGTACTTC. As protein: CASSGEDRGLLDYEQYF.